The sequence of this T cell receptor (beta chain) was determined in a study of cytomegalovirus exposure and HLA in healthy donors. Whole-study results and caveats: Using a false discovery rate of 0.05, a later analysis showed that 16,951 TCR beta sequences were associated with HLA alleles.

For this clone: Antigen specificity is unknown.

PCR amplification relied on 60 Vbeta primers (plus 13 Jbeta primers). In the original processing: In a later analysis, of 80 million or so unique beta chains, approximately 10 million appeared in at least two donors. Sequenced by immunoSEQ multiplex PCR; TCRdb stores in-frame clones only, minus some. That table furnishes V, J and clone size, whereas the DNA furnished D and trimming. The data contain 140,000 to 150,000 clones, 80% to 85% of them singletons. V was pared by 0 bases and J by 0 bases, with 24 bases between. This CDR3 region has 21 residues. Germline V lookup: CDR1 MGHRA, CDR2 YSYEKL. Sequenced sample: PBMCs. V usage is TRBV4-1 and J usage is TRBJ2-1, with D perhaps matching TRBD1 (6 bases). The TCR originated in a boy aged 2 to 10 in good health and CMV-seronegative. The CDR3 loop reads CASSQEKLDSLIISSYNEQFF. The CDR3 DNA follows: TGCGCCAGCAGCCAAGAGAAGTTGGACAGCTTGATCATCAGCTCCTACAATGAGCAGTTCTTC.